The clone carrying this T cell receptor beta chain was seen a handful of times. The CDR3 is 11 amino acids. Germline CDR1 reads DFQATT; CDR2 reads SNEGSKA (reference sequence). The V end was cut by 4 bases, the J end by 5 bases, with 8 bases between. The sample's time point: newly diagnosed GD, antithyroid drugs for less than 3 months. Construction of the TCR library relied on RNA isolated from PBMCs. This sample stems from a study of regulatory T cells in long-lasting Graves disease. Both iRepertoire HTBI primers and Arm-PCR of CDR3 regions were used to build the TCR beta libraries. TCRdb fed the multiplex PCR reads into MiXCR, producing one record per CDR3 protein. This sample has 500,000 or so distinct CDR3 sequences, with about 15% found just once. These data also formed part of another study, on T cells in Graves' hyperthyroidism and ophthalmopathy.

V is TRBV20-1 and J is TRBJ1-1; maybe TRBD1 (6 bases). The material was peripheral blood mononuclear cells (PBMCs), obtained at new diagnosis, from a patient treated with antithyroid drugs. This TCR came from a woman aged 40-65 years with Graves disease. DNA of the CDR3: TGCAGTGCTACCAGGGGTACTGAAGCTTTCTTT. Protein product: CSATRGTEAFF.